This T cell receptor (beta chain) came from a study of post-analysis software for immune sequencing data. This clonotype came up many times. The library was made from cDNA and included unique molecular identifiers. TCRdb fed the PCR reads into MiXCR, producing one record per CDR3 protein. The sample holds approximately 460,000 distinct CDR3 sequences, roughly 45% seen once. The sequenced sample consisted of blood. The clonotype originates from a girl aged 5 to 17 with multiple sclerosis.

CDR3 protein: CSVEDGTYEQYF. The DNA of the CDR3 is TGCAGCGTTGAGGACGGAACCTACGAGCAGTACTTC. The rearrangement joins TRBV29-1 to TRBJ2-7; no clear D gene. The CDR3 spans 12 residues. V lost 3 bases to trimming and J lost 2 bases, with 8 bases between them. From germline, CDR1 is SQVTM and CDR2 ANQGSEA.